The text below deals with one T cell receptor (beta chain). PCR used 60 Vbeta primers and 13 Jbeta primers. Data came from immunoSEQ multiplex PCR; TCRdb stores just in-frame clones and leaves some out. Of over 150,000 clones listed, under 90% are singletons. The source of the sample is a study of cytomegalovirus exposure and HLA in healthy donors. The CDR3 contains 14 residues. V lost 8 bases, J lost 8 bases, and 12 bases stayed unmatched. Germline lookup yields CDR1 LGHNA and CDR2 YSLEER. This sequence was found in a man under 40 in good health and CMV-seropositive. The gene calls are TRBV4-3 and TRBJ1-1; 9 positions agree with TRBD1. The sequenced material came from PBMCs. The CDR3 here is CASSLGTGRFEAFF. For the CDR3, the DNA is TGCGCCAGCTCCCTCGGGACAGGGAGATTCGAAGCTTTCTTT.